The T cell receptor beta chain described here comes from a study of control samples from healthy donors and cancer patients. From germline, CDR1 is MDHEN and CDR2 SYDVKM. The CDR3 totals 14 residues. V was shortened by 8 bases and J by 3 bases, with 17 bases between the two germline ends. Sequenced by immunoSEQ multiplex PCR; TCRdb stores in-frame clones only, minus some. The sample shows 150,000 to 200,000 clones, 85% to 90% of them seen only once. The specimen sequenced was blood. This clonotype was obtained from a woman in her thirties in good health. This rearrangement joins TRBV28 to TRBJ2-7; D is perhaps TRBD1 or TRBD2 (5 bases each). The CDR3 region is CASARSGRHYEQYF. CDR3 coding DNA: TGTGCCAGCGCCAGATCGGGACGCCACTACGAGCAGTACTTC.